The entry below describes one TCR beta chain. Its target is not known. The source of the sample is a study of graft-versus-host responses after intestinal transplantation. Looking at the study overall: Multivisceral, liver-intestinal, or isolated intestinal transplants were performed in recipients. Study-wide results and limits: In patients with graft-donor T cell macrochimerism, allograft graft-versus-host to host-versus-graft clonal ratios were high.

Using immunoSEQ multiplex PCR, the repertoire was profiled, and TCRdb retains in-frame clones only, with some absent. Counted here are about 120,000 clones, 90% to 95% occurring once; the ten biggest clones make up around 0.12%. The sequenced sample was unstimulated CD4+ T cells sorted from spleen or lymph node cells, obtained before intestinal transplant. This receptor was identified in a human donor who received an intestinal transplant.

In DNA, the CDR3 is TGTGCCAGCAGCACTTTACAGGATTACACTGAAGCTTTCTTT. It codes for CASSTLQDYTEAFF. J is TRBJ1-1 and V is TRBV5-5; D might be TRBD1 (5 bases). The CDR3 loop spans 14 amino acids. Trimming took off 4 bases at V and 3 bases at J, with 13 bases between the two ends. Germline V gene data show CDR1 as SGHKS and CDR2 as YYEKEE (reference sequence).